This T cell receptor beta chain was captured by sequencing in a study of blood T cells in healthy people across ages. Notes on the study in general: When set beside aged donors, long-lived donors presented more naive CD4+ cells and higher diversity.

Looked up from germline, CDR1 is SGHTA and CDR2 is FQGNSA. This CDR3 region has 16 residues. V was shortened by 1 base and J by 8 bases, with 17 bases between the two germline ends. Using a J-beta primer mix together with a sample-barcoded 5' primer, a second PCR was run for 7 to 11 cycles. Tags on each cDNA molecule came from a template-switch adaptor with 12 random nucleotides. Per sample, CDR3-containing paired-end reads numbered at least 2.5 million. TCRdb independently ran MiXCR on the 5' RACE reads; one entry per CDR3 protein. The sample has 700,000 to 950,000 distinct CDR3 sequences, about 42% seen once. This clonotype came up a few times. The antigen is unknown.

The sequence came from a woman aged 55-69 years in good health. The chain carries TRBV7-2 and TRBJ1-4; the D is unclear. Sequencing used blood. In DNA form, the CDR3 reads TGTGCCAGCAGCTTAGGGGCAGGCCCCCAGGCCGAAAAACTGTTTTTT. This sequence encodes CASSLGAGPQAEKLFF.